These 31 T cell receptor beta chains originate from one sample sequenced in a study of blood T cell repertoires in COVID-19. Repertoires were generated with immunoSEQ multiplex PCR, while TCRdb's copy carries only in-frame clones and drops some. Of about 300,000 clones listed, around 86% are singletons. Sequenced input: peripheral blood. These receptors were collected from a man between 65 and 85 years old with acute or convalescent COVID-19.

This clone was counted a few times. Different DNA sequences within this sample yield the same CDR3. This chain connects TRBV30 to TRBJ1-1; D unclear. This CDR3 contains 12 residues. V lost 5 bases, J lost 0 bases, and 7 bases lay in between. Germline CDR1 and CDR2: GTSNPN and SVGIG (reference sequence). The CDR3 loop is CAWSTVNTEAFF. The CDR3 DNA reads as TGTGCCTGGTCCACAGTGAACACTGAAGCTTTCTTT.

The V gene is TRBV5-1, the J gene TRBJ2-5, with 10 bases matching TRBD1. Germline V CDR1 and CDR2: SGHRS, YFSETQ. This CDR3 spans 15 amino acids. V trimming: 5 bases; J trimming: 5 bases; junction bases outside the gene matches: 9. CDR3 loop: CASSSGQGGTETQYF. CDR3 nucleotides: TGCGCCAGCAGTAGTGGACAGGGGGGGACGGAGACCCAGTACTTC.

The gene calls are TRBV9 and TRBJ2-2, with D maybe TRBD1 (6 bases). V gave up 0 bases and J gave up 4 bases, with 10 bases separating them. From germline, CDR1 is SGDLS and CDR2 YYNGEE. CDR3 size: 15 residues. CDR3 in amino acids: CASSVGVTGTGELFF. CDR3 nucleotides: TGTGCCAGCAGCGTAGGGGTGACAGGCACCGGGGAGCTGTTTTTT.

V and J are TRBV11-2 and TRBJ1-6, with D perhaps TRBD1 (5 bases). The CDR3 spans 16 residues. V was clipped by 1 base and J by 10 bases, with 17 bases between them. Germline V lookup: CDR1 SGHAT, CDR2 FQNNGV. CDR3 in DNA: TGTGCCAGCAGCTTAGGGTGGCGGGGACGGCGATCACCCCTCCACTTT. Protein: CASSLGWRGRRSPLHF.

The genes are TRBV29-1 and TRBJ2-7, with 9 positions matching TRBD1. CDR3 length: 15 residues. Looked up from germline, CDR1 is SQVTM and CDR2 is ANQGSEA. V lost 7 bases, J lost 5 bases, and 15 bases stayed unmatched. The CDR3 DNA sequence: TGCAGCGCTCGATACACCGGGACAGGGAGGGACGAGCAGTACTTC. Translated: CSARYTGTGRDEQYF.

The chain couples TRBV18 to TRBJ2-7; 9 bases match TRBD2. This CDR3 is 15 amino acids long. Trimming cost V 3 bases and J 6 bases; bases outside gene matches: 9. Germline V lookup: CDR1 KGHSH, CDR2 LQKENI. The CDR3 DNA follows: TGTGCCAGCTCACCTGGGCGGGAGGGGTCTCGCGAGCAGTACTTC. This codes for CASSPGREGSREQYF.

The genes are TRBV20-1 and TRBJ2-1, with D maybe TRBD2 (6 bases). Germline V gene data show CDR1 as DFQATT and CDR2 as SNEGSKA (reference sequence). The ends were cut back, 3 bases at V and 2 bases at J, with 11 bases in the middle. The CDR3 runs to 14 residues. CDR3 residues: CSASLAGPYNEQFF. The CDR3 DNA is TGCAGTGCTAGTCTGGCGGGGCCCTACAATGAGCAGTTCTTC.

The V gene is TRBV2, the J gene TRBJ2-2, with 9 bases that match TRBD1. Germline CDR1 is SNHLY and CDR2 is FYNNEI. Unmatched junction bases numbered 8, after V lost 2 bases and J lost 4 bases. The CDR3 contains 17 residues. CDR3 protein: CASSELGQGRGTGELFF. The CDR3 bases are TGTGCCAGCAGTGAACTGGGACAGGGTCGCGGCACCGGGGAGCTGTTTTTT.

The rearrangement uses TRBV27 and TRBJ2-3; 11 nucleotides match TRBD2. Per germline, CDR1 MNHEY and CDR2 SMNVEV (reference sequence). Trimming removed 1 base from V and 5 bases from J; junction bases left unmatched: 5. The CDR3 has 16 residues. The CDR3 DNA reads TGTGCCAGCAGTTTATTAGCGGGGGGGCCGGTAGATACGCAGTATTTT. Protein product: CASSLLAGGPVDTQYF.

The chain couples TRBV11-2 to TRBJ1-6; D is ambiguous. This CDR3 comprises 16 residues. In germline, CDR1 is SGHAT, CDR2 FQNNGV. V was clipped by 2 bases and J by 6 bases, with 14 bases between them. The CDR3 is CASSLWSGVRNSPLHF. The CDR3 DNA reads TGTGCCAGCAGCTTATGGTCCGGGGTTCGTAATTCACCCCTCCACTTT.

The chain has TRBV6-4 and TRBJ1-2, with D perhaps matching TRBD1 (5 bases). The germline gives CDR1 MRHNA, CDR2 SNTAGT. The V gene lost 0 bases and the J gene lost 4 bases, with 15 bases spanning the gap. This CDR3 comprises 16 residues. The CDR3: CASSDSGQGGLYGYTF. CDR3 bases: TGTGCCAGCAGTGACTCAGGGCAGGGAGGTCTCTATGGCTACACCTTC.

The chain joins TRBV3-1 (or the pseudogene TRBV3-2) to TRBJ1-1; maybe TRBD1 (6 bases). V was pared by 3 bases and J by 1 base, with 9 bases between. The CDR3 extends over 14 amino acids. Germline values: CDR1 LGHDT, CDR2 YNNKEL (reference sequence). The chain's CDR3 is CASSHRGGNTEAFF. DNA of the CDR3: TGTGCCAGCAGCCATAGAGGGGGGAACACTGAAGCTTTCTTT.

The chain joins TRBV11-3 to TRBJ2-5; D gene uncertain. The CDR3 loop spans 13 amino acids. Germline lookup yields CDR1 SGHNT and CDR2 YENEEA. V lost 1 base and J lost 2, with 5 bases in between. The CDR3 DNA sequence: TGTGCCAGCAGCTTAGGCCAGCAAGAGACCCAGTACTTC. As protein: CASSLGQQETQYF.

The gene calls are TRBV15 and TRBJ1-1; D possibly corresponds to TRBD1 (6 bases). V dropped 6 bases and J dropped 0 bases, with 11 bases sitting between them. The CDR3 runs 14 residues. Germline V gene data show CDR1 as LNHNV and CDR2 as YYDKDF (reference sequence). Here the CDR3 reads CATRPTGMNTEAFF. CDR3 nucleotide sequence: TGTGCCACCAGACCGACAGGAATGAACACTGAAGCTTTCTTT.

The chain uses TRBV5-4 and TRBJ2-1; 8 positions agree with TRBD2. The length of the CDR3 is 16 residues. V lost 0 bases to trimming and J lost 0 bases; unmatched junction nucleotides: 2. CDR1 and CDR2 (germline): SGHNT, YYREEE (reference sequence). CDR3 nucleotides: TGTGCCAGCAGCTTGGGACTAGCGAGCTCCTACAATGAGCAGTTCTTC. Its translation: CASSLGLASSYNEQFF.

The V and J genes are TRBV28 and TRBJ2-7, with D perhaps matching TRBD1 (6 bases). CDR1 and CDR2 (germline): MDHEN, SYDVKM. The CDR3 sequence is 13 residues long. V was pared by 5 bases and J by 4 bases, with 12 bases between. The CDR3 DNA reads as TGTGCCAGCAGTACGGGACATATGTACGAGCAGTACTTC. It specifies CASSTGHMYEQYF.

This clone was counted between two and nine times. V and J are TRBV30 and TRBJ2-1, with 9 bases lining up with TRBD1. Germline values: CDR1 GTSNPN, CDR2 SVGIG (reference sequence). J lost 1 base, V lost 4 bases, and 2 bases had no gene match. The CDR3 extends over 14 amino acids. CDR3 protein: CAWNRGLSYNEQFF. The DNA for the CDR3 is TGTGCCTGGAACAGGGGGCTTTCCTACAATGAGCAGTTCTTC.

The chain couples TRBV7-2 to TRBJ2-5, with 7 bases that match TRBD2. J lost 6 bases, V lost 1 base, and 8 bases had no gene match. Germline V gives CDR1 SGHTA, CDR2 FQGNSA. The CDR3 consists of 15 residues. CDR3 nucleotides: TGTGCCAGCAGCTTAGGTCTCTGGGAGGGACAGACCCAGTACTTC. Its protein is CASSLGLWEGQTQYF.

This chain joins TRBV11-2 and TRBJ2-7; a weak D match, TRBD1 (6 bases). V was shortened by 3 bases and J by 1 base, with 16 bases between the two germline ends. The germline gives CDR1 SGHAT, CDR2 FQNNGV. The CDR3 spans 16 residues. CDR3 sequence (DNA): TGTGCCAGCAGCTTGGTCCAAACTCAGGGGTCCTACGAGCAGTACTTC. Encoded protein: CASSLVQTQGSYEQYF. Supplemented by reference TRBV11-2 and TRBJ2-7, the full variable domain reads EAGVAQSPRYKIIEKRQSVAFWCNPISGHATLYWYQQILGQGPKLLIQFQNNGVVDDSQLPKDRFSAERLKGVDSTLKIQPAKLEDSAVYLCASSLVQTQGSYEQYFGPGTRLTVT.

This clone was recorded only once. The rearrangement uses TRBV28 and TRBJ2-3, with D unresolved. CDR3 length: 13 amino acids. V lost 7 bases, J lost 2 bases, and 10 bases lay in between. Germline loops: CDR1 MDHEN, CDR2 SYDVKM. In DNA, the CDR3 is TGTGCCAGCACCGGGTACTACACAGATACGCAGTATTTT. As protein: CASTGYYTDTQYF. Complete variable domain (other parts from reference TRBV28 and TRBJ2-3): DVKVTQSSRYLVKRTGEKVFLECVQDMDHENMFWYRQDPGLGLRLIYFSYDVKMKEKGDIPEGYSVSREKKERFSLILESASTNQTSMYLCASTGYYTDTQYFGPGTRLTVL.

The rearrangement links TRBV5-6 to TRBJ2-5; maybe TRBD1 (5 bases). Trimming left V 1 base short and J 5 bases short, with 12 bases between. The CDR3 contains 14 residues. Germline V lookup: CDR1 SGHDT, CDR2 YYEEEE. CDR3 region: CASSLLQVEETQYF. The CDR3 nucleotides are TGTGCCAGCAGCTTGCTACAGGTGGAGGAGACCCAGTACTTC. The complete variable domain, with remaining parts taken from reference TRBV5-6 and TRBJ2-5, reads DAGVTQSPTHLIKTRGQQVTLRCSPKSGHDTVSWYQQALGQGPQFIFQYYEEEERQRGNFPDRFSGHQFPNYSSELNVNALLLGDSALYLCASSLLQVEETQYFGPGTRLLVL.

The CDR3 DNA reads TGTGCCAGCAGAGTACAGGGAAACGAGCAGTACTTC. It translates to CASRVQGNEQYF. The chain recombines TRBV12-3 or TRBV12-4 with TRBJ2-7; a possible D gene is TRBD1 (6 bases). The CDR3 sequence is 12 residues long. The V end lost 6 bases, the J end lost 5 bases, and 11 bases lay between the germline ends.

The chain links TRBV10-3 to TRBJ1-1; no reliable D call. CDR1 is ENHRY and CDR2 is SYGVKD in the germline V gene. Trimming removed 6 bases from V and 0 bases from J, with 8 bases in between. The CDR3 length is 13 residues. CDR3 nucleotides: TGTGCCATCAGCTCCCGAGTGAACACTGAAGCTTTCTTT. Encoded protein: CAISSRVNTEAFF.

This clone was seen once. In nucleotides, the CDR3 is TGTGCCAGCTCACCACGTCTAGCGGGGGGGCGGGGCACAGATACGCAGTATTTT. The encoded protein is CASSPRLAGGRGTDTQYF. The chain recombines TRBV18 with TRBJ2-3; 12 bases line up with TRBD2. With V trimmed by 1 base and J by 1 base, 6 bases remained unmatched. Germline assignment: CDR1 KGHSH and CDR2 LQKENI. The CDR3 is made up of 18 amino acids. Full variable domain (outside the CDR3, taken from reference TRBV18 and TRBJ2-3): NAGVMQNPRHLVRRRGQEARLRCSPMKGHSHVYWYRQLPEEGLKFMVYLQKENIIDESGMPKERFSAEFPKEGPSILRIQQVVRGDSAAYFCASSPRLAGGRGTDTQYFGPGTRLTVL.

V gene TRBV5-4 combines with J gene TRBJ2-7; 8 nucleotides agree with TRBD2. Germline lookup yields CDR1 SGHNT and CDR2 YYREEE (reference sequence). The CDR3 is 15 residues long. After removal of 3 bases from V and 0 bases from J, the junction contained 5 bases not matched to a gene. As DNA, the CDR3 is TGTGCCAGCAGCTCCTCGGGGGGGATCTCCTACGAGCAGTACTTC. It encodes CASSSSGGISYEQYF.

This rearrangement joins TRBV24-1 to TRBJ2-1, with TRBD2 matching over 8 bases. CDR3 size: 14 residues. The V gene's germline CDR1 is KGHDR and CDR2 SFDVKD. After removal of 10 bases from V and 10 bases from J, the junction contained 14 bases not matched to a gene. The CDR3 sequence is CATSGGPFDWEQFF. CDR3 in DNA: TGTGCCACAAGCGGGGGCCCATTTGATTGGGAGCAGTTCTTC.

V is TRBV7-9 and J is TRBJ1-3, with D possibly TRBD1 on 5 matching bases. Germline CDR1 SEHNR, CDR2 FQNEAQ (reference sequence). This CDR3 spans 15 amino acids. V shed 2 bases and J shed 2 bases, with 10 bases lying between them. CDR3 loop: CASSLIGGPGNTIYF. The CDR3 region has the DNA TGTGCCAGCAGCTTAATCGGGGGTCCTGGAAACACCATATATTTT. Filled out from reference TRBV7-9 and TRBJ1-3, the complete variable domain reads DTGVSQNPRHKITKRGQNVTFRCDPISEHNRLYWYRQTLGQGPEFLTYFQNEAQLEKSRLLSDRFSAERPKGSFSTLEIQRTEQGDSAMYLCASSLIGGPGNTIYFGEGSWLTVV.

The chain carries TRBV25-1 and TRBJ1-6; 7 bases match TRBD1. Germline lookup yields CDR1 MGHDK and CDR2 SYGVNS. J was trimmed by 8 bases and V by 2 bases; bases with no gene match: 0. The CDR3 has 13 residues. DNA for the CDR3: TGTGCCAGCAGTGAACAGGGGGATTCACCCCTCCACTTT. This encodes CASSEQGDSPLHF.

The genes are TRBV4-3 and TRBJ2-4; TRBD2 matches at 8 bases. Per germline, CDR1 LGHNA and CDR2 YSLEER. Unmatched junction bases numbered 14, after V lost 6 bases and J lost 7 bases. There are 16 residues in the CDR3. CDR3: CASSLTGGASTNIQYF. The CDR3 nucleotides are TGCGCCAGCAGTCTTACGGGGGGGGCTTCGACGAACATTCAGTACTTC.

The rearrangement uses TRBV6-5 and TRBJ2-7; the match to TRBD2 covers 10 bases. Trimming took 7 bases from V and 6 from J; bases not matched to a gene: 6. The CDR3 length is 13 residues. CDR1 is MNHEY, CDR2 SVGAGI, per germline. The CDR3 region has the DNA TGTGCCAGCACTAGAGCGGGAGGGAGCGAGCAGTACTTC. Encoded protein: CASTRAGGSEQYF.

The rearrangement links TRBV4-3 to TRBJ1-5; 8 bases are a match to TRBD1. V trimming: 0 bases; J trimming: 5 bases; junction bases outside the gene matches: 12. This CDR3 region has 18 residues. CDR1 is LGHNA, CDR2 YSLEER, per germline. The CDR3 DNA reads as TGCGCCAGCAGCCAAGATTGGATGGGGCAGGGGGCACATCAGCCCCAGCATTTT. Its translation: CASSQDWMGQGAHQPQHF.